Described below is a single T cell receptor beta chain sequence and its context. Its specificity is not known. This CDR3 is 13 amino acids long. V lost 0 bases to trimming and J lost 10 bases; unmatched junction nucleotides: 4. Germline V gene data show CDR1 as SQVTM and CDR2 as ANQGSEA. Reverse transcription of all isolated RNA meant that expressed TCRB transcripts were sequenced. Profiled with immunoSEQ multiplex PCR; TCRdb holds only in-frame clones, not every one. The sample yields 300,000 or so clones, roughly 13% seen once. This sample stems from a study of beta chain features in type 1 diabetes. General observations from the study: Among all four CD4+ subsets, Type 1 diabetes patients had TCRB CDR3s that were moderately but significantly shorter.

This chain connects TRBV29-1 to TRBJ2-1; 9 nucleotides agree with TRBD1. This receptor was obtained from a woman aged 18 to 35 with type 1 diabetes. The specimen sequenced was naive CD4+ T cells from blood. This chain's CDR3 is CSVEEYRGREQFF. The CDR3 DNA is TGCAGCGTTGAAGAGTACAGGGGGCGGGAGCAGTTCTTC.